The sequence of this T cell receptor beta chain was determined in a study of cytomegalovirus exposure and HLA in healthy donors. In regard to this clone: The antigen is unknown.

Assay: immunoSEQ multiplex PCR; the TCRdb copy retains only in-frame clones and omits some. The sample contains roughly 260,000 clones, approximately 87% of which appear only once. Overall study results and limits: Some TCR beta chains (roughly 160 of them) were listed as cytomegalovirus-associated.

The V gene's germline CDR1 is MNHEY and CDR2 SMNVEV (reference sequence). The CDR3 runs 15 residues. The V gene end was trimmed by 6 bases and the J gene end by 7 bases; junction bases not matched to a gene: 13. V is TRBV27 and J is TRBJ1-2; 8 positions match TRBD1. This TCR derives from a man between 18 and 29 years old in good health and CMV-seronegative. Sequenced material: PBMCs. The CDR3, as DNA: TGTGCCAGCAGATTGGAAATGGCAGGGGGCACTGGCTACACCTTC. It specifies CASRLEMAGGTGYTF.